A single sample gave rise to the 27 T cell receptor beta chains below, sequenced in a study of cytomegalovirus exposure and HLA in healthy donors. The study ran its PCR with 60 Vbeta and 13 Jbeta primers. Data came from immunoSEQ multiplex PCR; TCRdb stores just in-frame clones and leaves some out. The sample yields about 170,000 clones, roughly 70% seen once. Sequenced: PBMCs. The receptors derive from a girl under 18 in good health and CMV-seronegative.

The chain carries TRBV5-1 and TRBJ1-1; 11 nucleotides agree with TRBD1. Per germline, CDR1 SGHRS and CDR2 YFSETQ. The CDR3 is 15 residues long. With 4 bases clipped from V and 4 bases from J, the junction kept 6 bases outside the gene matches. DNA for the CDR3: TGCGCCAGCAGCCCCCGCGGGACAGGGGGCACTGAAGCTTTCTTT. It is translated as CASSPRGTGGTEAFF. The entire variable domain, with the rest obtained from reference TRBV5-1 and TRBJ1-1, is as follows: KAGVTQTPRYLIKTRGQQVTLSCSPISGHRSVSWYQQTPGQGLQFLFEYFSETQRNKGNFPGRFSGRQFSNSRSEMNVSTLELGDSALYLCASSPRGTGGTEAFFGQGTRLTVV.

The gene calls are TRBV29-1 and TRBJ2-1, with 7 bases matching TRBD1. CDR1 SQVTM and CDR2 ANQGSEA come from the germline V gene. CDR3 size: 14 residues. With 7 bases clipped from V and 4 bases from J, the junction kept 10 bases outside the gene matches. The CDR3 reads CSAITGEPYNEQFF. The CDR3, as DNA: TGCAGCGCCATAACAGGGGAGCCATACAATGAGCAGTTCTTC.

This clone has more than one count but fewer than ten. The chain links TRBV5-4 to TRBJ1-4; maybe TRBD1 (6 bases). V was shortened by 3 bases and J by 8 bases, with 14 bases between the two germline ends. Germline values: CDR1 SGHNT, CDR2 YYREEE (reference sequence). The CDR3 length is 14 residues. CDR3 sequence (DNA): TGTGCCAGCAGCTCCAGGGGAGAGAGCGAAAAACTGTTTTTT. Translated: CASSSRGESEKLFF.

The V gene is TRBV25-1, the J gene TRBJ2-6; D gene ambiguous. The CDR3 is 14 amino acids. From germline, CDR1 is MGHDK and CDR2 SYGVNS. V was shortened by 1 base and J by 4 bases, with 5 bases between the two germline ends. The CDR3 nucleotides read TGTGCCAGCAGTGAATTCTCCGGGGCCAACGTCCTGACTTTC. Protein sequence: CASSEFSGANVLTF.

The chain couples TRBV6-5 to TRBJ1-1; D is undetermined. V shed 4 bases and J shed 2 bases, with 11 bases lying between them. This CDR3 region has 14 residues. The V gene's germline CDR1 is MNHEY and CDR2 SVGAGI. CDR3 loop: CASSSRLSNTEAFF. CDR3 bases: TGTGCCAGCAGTTCGCGGCTCTCTAACACTGAAGCTTTCTTT.

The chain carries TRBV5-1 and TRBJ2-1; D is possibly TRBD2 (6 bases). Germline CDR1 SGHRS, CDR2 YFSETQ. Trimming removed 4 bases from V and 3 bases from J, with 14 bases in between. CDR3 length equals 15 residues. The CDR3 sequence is CASSLGLAFYNEQFF. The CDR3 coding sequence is TGCGCCAGCAGCCTAGGGCTAGCGTTCTACAATGAGCAGTTCTTC. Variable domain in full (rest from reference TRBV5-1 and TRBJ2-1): KAGVTQTPRYLIKTRGQQVTLSCSPISGHRSVSWYQQTPGQGLQFLFEYFSETQRNKGNFPGRFSGRQFSNSRSEMNVSTLELGDSALYLCASSLGLAFYNEQFFGPGTRLTVL.

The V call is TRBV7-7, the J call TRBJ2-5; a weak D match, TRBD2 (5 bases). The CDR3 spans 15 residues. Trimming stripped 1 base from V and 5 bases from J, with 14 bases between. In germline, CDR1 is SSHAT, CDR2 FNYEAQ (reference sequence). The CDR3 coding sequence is TGTGCCAGCAGCTTAGGGCTAGGAGGAAAGGAGACCCAGTACTTC. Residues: CASSLGLGGKETQYF.

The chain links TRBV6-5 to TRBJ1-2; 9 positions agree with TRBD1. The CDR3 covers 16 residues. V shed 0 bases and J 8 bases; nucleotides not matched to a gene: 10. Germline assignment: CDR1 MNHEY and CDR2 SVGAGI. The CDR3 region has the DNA TGTGCCAGCAGTTACTCGGGACAGGGTATGGATGACGGCTACACCTTC. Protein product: CASSYSGQGMDDGYTF.

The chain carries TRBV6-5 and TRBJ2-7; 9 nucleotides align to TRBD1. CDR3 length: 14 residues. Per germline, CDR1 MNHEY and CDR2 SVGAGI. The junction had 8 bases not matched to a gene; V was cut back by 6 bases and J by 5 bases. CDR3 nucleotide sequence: TGTGCCAGCAGCCGGGACAGGGATGAGCACGAGCAGTACTTC. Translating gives CASSRDRDEHEQYF.

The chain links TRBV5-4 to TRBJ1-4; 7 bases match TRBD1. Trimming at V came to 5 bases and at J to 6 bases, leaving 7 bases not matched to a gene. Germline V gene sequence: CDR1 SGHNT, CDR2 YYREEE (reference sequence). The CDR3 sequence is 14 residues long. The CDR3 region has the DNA TGTGCCAGCAGTCCCGGGACAGCCCATGAAAAACTGTTTTTT. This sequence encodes CASSPGTAHEKLFF.

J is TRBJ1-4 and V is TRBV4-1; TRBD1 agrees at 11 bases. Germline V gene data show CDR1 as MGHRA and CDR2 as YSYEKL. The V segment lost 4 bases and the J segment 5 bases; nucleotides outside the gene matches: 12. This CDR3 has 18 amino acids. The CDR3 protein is CASSRIGQGALLNEKLFF. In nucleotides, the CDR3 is TGCGCCAGCAGCCGAATTGGACAGGGGGCCCTTCTGAATGAAAAACTGTTTTTT.

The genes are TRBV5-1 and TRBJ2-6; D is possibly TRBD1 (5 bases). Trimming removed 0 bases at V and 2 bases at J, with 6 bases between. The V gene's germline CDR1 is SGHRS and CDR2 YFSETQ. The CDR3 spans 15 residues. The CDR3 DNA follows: TGCGCCAGCAGCTTGGAAGGGGCTGGGGCCAACGTCCTGACTTTC. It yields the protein CASSLEGAGANVLTF.

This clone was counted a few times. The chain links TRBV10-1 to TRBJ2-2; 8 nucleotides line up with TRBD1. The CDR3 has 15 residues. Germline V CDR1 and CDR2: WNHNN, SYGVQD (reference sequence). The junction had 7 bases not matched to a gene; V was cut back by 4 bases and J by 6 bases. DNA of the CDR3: TGCGCCAGCAGTGTAGGTCAGGGGGCTGCCGGGGAGCTGTTTTTT. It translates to CASSVGQGAAGELFF.

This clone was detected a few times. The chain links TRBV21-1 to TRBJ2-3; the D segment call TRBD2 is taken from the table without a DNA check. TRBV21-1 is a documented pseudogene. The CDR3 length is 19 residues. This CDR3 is CASSNTRGLAGSYTDTQYF. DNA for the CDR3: TGTGCCAGCAGCAACACCCGTGGACTAGCGGGATCCTACACAGATACGCAGTATTTT.

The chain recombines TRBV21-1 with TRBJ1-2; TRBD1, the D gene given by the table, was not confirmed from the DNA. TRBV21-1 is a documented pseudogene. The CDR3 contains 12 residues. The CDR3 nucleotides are TGTGCCAGAGAGCTACAGGTTACTGGCTACACCTTC. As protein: CARELQVTGYTF.

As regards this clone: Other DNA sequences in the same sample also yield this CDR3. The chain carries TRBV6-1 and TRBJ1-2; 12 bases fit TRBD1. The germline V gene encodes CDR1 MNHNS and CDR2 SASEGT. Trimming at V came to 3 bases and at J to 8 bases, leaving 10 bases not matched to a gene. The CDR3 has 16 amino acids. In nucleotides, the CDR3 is TGTGCCAGCAGTGACCGATGGGACAGGGGGCTTGAAGGCTACACCTTC. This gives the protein CASSDRWDRGLEGYTF.

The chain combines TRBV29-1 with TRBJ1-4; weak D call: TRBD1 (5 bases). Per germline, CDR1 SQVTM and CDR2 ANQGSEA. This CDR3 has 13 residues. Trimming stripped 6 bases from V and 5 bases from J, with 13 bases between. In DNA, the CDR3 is TGCAGCGTCCAGGGATTTAGAAATGAAAAACTGTTTTTT. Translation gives CSVQGFRNEKLFF.

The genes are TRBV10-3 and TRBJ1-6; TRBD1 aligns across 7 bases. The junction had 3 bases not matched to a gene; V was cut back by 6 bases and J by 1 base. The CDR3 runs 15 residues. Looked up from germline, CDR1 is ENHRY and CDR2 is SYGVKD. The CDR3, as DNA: TGTGCCATCAGCGACAGGGTATCCTATAATTCACCCCTCCACTTT. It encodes CAISDRVSYNSPLHF.

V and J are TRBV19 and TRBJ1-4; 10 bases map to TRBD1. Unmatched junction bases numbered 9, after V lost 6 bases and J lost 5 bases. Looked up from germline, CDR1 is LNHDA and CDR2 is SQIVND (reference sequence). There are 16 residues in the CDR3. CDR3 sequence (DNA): TGTGCCAGTAGAAGCACCCCGGGACAGGGGAATGAAAAACTGTTTTTT. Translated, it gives CASRSTPGQGNEKLFF.

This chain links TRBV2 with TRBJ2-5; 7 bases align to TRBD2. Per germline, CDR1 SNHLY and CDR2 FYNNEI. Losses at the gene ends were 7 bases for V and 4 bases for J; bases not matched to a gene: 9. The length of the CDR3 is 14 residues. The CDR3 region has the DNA TGTGCCAGCATCCCGGGCGGGGGAACAGAGACCCAGTACTTC. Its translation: CASIPGGGTETQYF.

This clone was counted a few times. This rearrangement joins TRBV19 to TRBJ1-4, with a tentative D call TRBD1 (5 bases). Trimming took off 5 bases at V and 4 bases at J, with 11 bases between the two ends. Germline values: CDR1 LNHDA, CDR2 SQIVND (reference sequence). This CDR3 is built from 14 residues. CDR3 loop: CASSADSINEKLFF. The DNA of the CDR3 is TGTGCCAGTAGTGCAGACAGTATTAATGAAAAACTGTTTTTT.

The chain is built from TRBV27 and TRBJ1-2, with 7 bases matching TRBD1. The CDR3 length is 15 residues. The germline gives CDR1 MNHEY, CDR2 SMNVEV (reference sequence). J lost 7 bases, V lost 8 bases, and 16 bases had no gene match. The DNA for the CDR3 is TGTGCCAGCCTTTCCAGAGGGGGCGCATCTCGTGGCTACACCTTC. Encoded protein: CASLSRGGASRGYTF.

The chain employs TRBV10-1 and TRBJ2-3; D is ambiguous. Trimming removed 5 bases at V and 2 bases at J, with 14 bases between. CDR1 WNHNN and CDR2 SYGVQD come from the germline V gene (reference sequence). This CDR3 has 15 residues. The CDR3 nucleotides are TGCGCCAGCAGTTCCCAACGGTTTTCCACAGATACGCAGTATTTT. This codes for CASSSQRFSTDTQYF.

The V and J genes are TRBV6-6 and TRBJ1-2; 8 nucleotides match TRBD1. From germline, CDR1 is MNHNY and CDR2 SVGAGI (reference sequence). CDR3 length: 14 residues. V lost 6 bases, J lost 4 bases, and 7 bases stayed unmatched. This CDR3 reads CASRIGTGGYGYTF. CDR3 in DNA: TGTGCCAGCAGGATAGGGACAGGTGGCTATGGCTACACCTTC.

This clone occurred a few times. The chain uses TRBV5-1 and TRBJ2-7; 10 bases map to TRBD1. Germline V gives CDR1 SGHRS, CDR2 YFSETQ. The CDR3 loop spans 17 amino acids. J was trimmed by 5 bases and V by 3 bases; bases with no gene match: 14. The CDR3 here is CASSWPPGQGTEHEQYF. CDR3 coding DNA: TGCGCCAGCAGCTGGCCCCCGGGACAGGGGACGGAGCACGAGCAGTACTTC.

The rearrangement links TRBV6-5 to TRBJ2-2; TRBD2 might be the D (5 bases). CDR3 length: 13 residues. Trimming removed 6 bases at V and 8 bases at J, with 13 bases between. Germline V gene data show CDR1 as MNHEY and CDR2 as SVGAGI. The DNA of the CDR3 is TGTGCCAGCAGCCGACGGGGTTCAGGGGAGCTGTTTTTT. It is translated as CASSRRGSGELFF.

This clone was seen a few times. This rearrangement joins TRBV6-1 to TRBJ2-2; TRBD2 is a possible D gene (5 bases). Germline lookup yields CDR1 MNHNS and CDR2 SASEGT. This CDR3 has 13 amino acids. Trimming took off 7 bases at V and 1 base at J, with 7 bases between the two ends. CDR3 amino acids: CASTGRNTGELFF. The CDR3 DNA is TGTGCCAGCACGGGGAGGAACACCGGGGAGCTGTTTTTT.